Below, 29 T cell receptor beta chains from the same sample are listed, as sequenced in a study of blood T cell repertoires in COVID-19 (dated by TCRdb to 2020 to 2022). The library was produced with the immunoSEQ multiplex PCR assay. As stored in TCRdb, this immuneACCESS dataset retains in-frame rearrangements with V and J assigned. A fraction of the clones does not appear; measured against another copy, unresolved V genes explain less than half of the discrepancy, and the remainder lacks a known reason. Present in this sample are 140,000 or so clones, approximately 86% of which were seen just once. The leading ten clones occupy over 5% of the sample. Sequences were obtained from peripheral blood. The receptors originated from a human donor in a cohort sampled during active COVID-19.

This chain links TRBV15 with TRBJ1-3; no reliable D call. Per the germline V gene, CDR1 is LNHNV and CDR2 is YYDKDF (reference sequence). V shed 0 bases and J shed 0 bases, with 9 bases lying between them. The CDR3 is 16 residues long. CDR3 protein: CATSRDYPGSGNTIYF. CDR3 sequence (DNA): TGTGCCACCAGCAGAGATTACCCCGGCTCTGGAAACACCATATATTTT. The full variable domain, in which reference TRBV15 and TRBJ1-3 provide the parts outside the CDR3, is DAMVIQNPRYQVTQFGKPVTLSCSQTLNHNVMYWYQQKSSQAPKLLFHYYDKDFNNEADTPDNFQSRRPNTSFCFLDIRSPGLGDTAMYLCATSRDYPGSGNTIYFGEGSWLTVV.

The chain employs TRBV7-9 and TRBJ2-7; tentative D call: TRBD2 (5 bases). Trimming cost V 5 bases and J 4 bases, with 9 bases left between them. CDR3 length: 12 residues. Germline CDR1 reads SEHNR; CDR2 reads FQNEAQ (reference sequence). CDR3 sequence (DNA): TGTGCCAGCAGCGAGGGCCCTTACGAGCAGTACTTC. This codes for CASSEGPYEQYF.

J is TRBJ2-4 and V is TRBV19, with 8 bases matching TRBD2. Germline-derived CDR1 and CDR2 are LNHDA and SQIVND (reference sequence). J was trimmed by 6 bases and V by 5 bases; bases with no gene match: 3. The length of the CDR3 is 13 residues. In DNA form, the CDR3 reads TGTGCCAGTAGTTTGAGCGGGAGAAACATTCAGTACTTC. Translating gives CASSLSGRNIQYF. Filled out from reference TRBV19 and TRBJ2-4, the complete variable domain reads DGGITQSPKYLFRKEGQNVTLSCEQNLNHDAMYWYRQDPGQGLRLIYYSQIVNDFQKGDIAEGYSVSREKKESFPLTVTSAQKNPTAFYLCASSLSGRNIQYFGAGTRLSVL.

The V gene is TRBV7-6, the J gene TRBJ1-2; 12 bases are shared with TRBD1. This CDR3 comprises 15 residues. Trimming cost V 5 bases and J 8 bases; bases outside gene matches: 9. CDR1 and CDR2 from the germline V gene are SGHVS and FNYEAQ. The CDR3 DNA sequence: TGTGCCAGCAGCCCCACCCCGGGACAGGGGGCCGGCTACACCTTC. Its translation is CASSPTPGQGAGYTF.

The V gene is TRBV15, the J gene TRBJ1-2, with a possible D match to TRBD1 (6 bases). V gave up 1 base and J gave up 8 bases, with 14 bases separating them. CDR3 size: 14 residues. CDR1 is LNHNV, CDR2 YYDKDF, per germline (reference sequence). The CDR3 here is CATSRGGGAEGYTF. The CDR3 DNA follows: TGTGCCACCAGCAGAGGTGGGGGGGCGGAAGGCTACACCTTC.

This chain uses TRBV6-5 with TRBJ1-2, with D unresolved. This CDR3 has 12 residues. Germline lookup yields CDR1 MNHEY and CDR2 SVGAGI. Trimming took 10 bases from V and 9 from J, leaving 18 bases between them. The DNA for the CDR3 is TGTGCCACCCTCGGATCCGGGTCTCGCTACACCTTC. Protein product: CATLGSGSRYTF.

This clone was observed a single time. The V gene is TRBV7-3, the J gene TRBJ2-2; 10 bases line up with TRBD1. Germline CDR1 SGHTA, CDR2 FQGTGA. The junction had 6 bases not matched to a gene; V was cut back by 0 bases and J by 2 bases. This CDR3 has 18 amino acids. The CDR3 coding sequence is TGTGCCAGCAGCTTAACCATAGGGACAGGGGCTAACACCGGGGAGCTGTTTTTT. This encodes CASSLTIGTGANTGELFF.

Remarks on this clone: The sample has other DNA sequences that encode this CDR3 too. The chain employs TRBV29-1 and TRBJ2-5, with 8 bases identical to TRBD1. After removal of 4 bases from V and 8 bases from J, the junction contained 3 bases not matched to a gene. The V gene's germline CDR1 is SQVTM and CDR2 ANQGSEA. The CDR3 is 11 amino acids. This CDR3 reads CSVADRETQYF. As DNA, the CDR3 is TGCAGCGTTGCGGACAGGGAAACCCAGTACTTC.

The chain couples TRBV3-1 (or the pseudogene TRBV3-2) to TRBJ2-2, with D possibly TRBD2 on 6 matching bases. The CDR3 is 13 residues long. From germline, CDR1 is LGHDT and CDR2 YNNKEL (reference sequence). Trimming left V 4 bases short and J 11 bases short, with 14 bases between. The CDR3 spells CASSPVGLEELFF. As DNA, the CDR3 is TGTGCCAGCAGCCCAGTGGGACTCGAAGAGCTGTTTTTT.

About this clone itself: A read error may be the cause here, since a much bigger clone is one base away. This chain joins TRBV12-3 or TRBV12-4 and TRBJ2-7; D is undetermined. The ends were cut back, 6 bases at V and 2 bases at J, with 5 bases in the middle. There are 11 residues in the CDR3. The CDR3 loop is CASSSAYEQYF. CDR3 sequence (DNA): TGTGCCAGCAGCTCCGCCTACGAGCAGTACTTC.

V usage is TRBV5-1 and J usage is TRBJ1-1, with D uncertain. The V end lost 3 bases, the J end lost 1 base, and 10 bases lay between the germline ends. The CDR3 contains 14 residues. CDR1 and CDR2 from the germline V gene are SGHRS and YFSETQ. CDR3: CASSSAVGNTEAFF. The CDR3 DNA follows: TGCGCCAGCAGCTCGGCGGTTGGGAACACTGAAGCTTTCTTT.

CDR3 coding DNA: TGTGCCAGCAGTTTTCGCAGCTCTGGAAACACCATATATTTT. Its protein product is CASSFRSSGNTIYF. The genes are TRBV28 and TRBJ1-3; D remains ambiguous. Trimming took 3 bases from V and 0 from J, leaving 6 bases between them. Germline CDR1 MDHEN, CDR2 SYDVKM. The CDR3 loop spans 14 amino acids.

The chain recombines TRBV5-6 with TRBJ1-1; D remains unclear. The V gene's germline CDR1 is SGHDT and CDR2 YYEEEE. V lost 0 bases to trimming and J lost 1 base, with 7 bases between them. This CDR3 is built from 14 residues. The CDR3: CASSLGRKNTEAFF. The DNA of the CDR3 is TGTGCCAGCAGCTTGGGGCGGAAGAACACTGAAGCTTTCTTT.

J is TRBJ2-1 and V is TRBV5-4; TRBD2 agrees at 7 bases. The CDR3 loop spans 16 amino acids. Germline V gene sequence: CDR1 SGHNT, CDR2 YYREEE (reference sequence). Unmatched junction bases numbered 7, after V lost 4 bases and J lost 0 bases. The CDR3 DNA reads TGTGCCAGCAGCGGGGCGGGGGAGCCCTCCTACAATGAGCAGTTCTTC. Translation gives CASSGAGEPSYNEQFF.

This clone has just a few counts. The chain has TRBV28 and TRBJ1-2; maybe TRBD1 (5 bases). Germline values: CDR1 MDHEN, CDR2 SYDVKM. The CDR3 extends over 15 amino acids. Trimming shortened V by 3 bases and J by 8 bases, and 19 bases separated the two germline ends. The chain's CDR3 is CASSFQTGGDRGYTF. The CDR3 DNA sequence: TGTGCCAGCAGTTTTCAGACGGGAGGGGACCGCGGCTACACCTTC.

This rearrangement joins TRBV12-3 or TRBV12-4 to TRBJ1-2; D gene unclear. The V end was cut by 5 bases, the J end by 4 bases, with 11 bases between. The CDR3 is made up of 13 amino acids. The CDR3 is CASSTFDSYGYTF. CDR3 coding DNA: TGTGCCAGCAGTACTTTTGACTCCTATGGCTACACCTTC.

This clone was recorded once. This sequence joins TRBV7-3 and TRBJ1-1; TRBD1 might be the D (5 bases). There are 14 residues in the CDR3. With 1 base removed from V and 1 base from J, the gap between germline ends came to 7 bases. Germline V gene data show CDR1 as SGHTA and CDR2 as FQGTGA. DNA of the CDR3: TGTGCCAGCAGCTTAAGGGGGGAGAACACTGAAGCTTTCTTT. Protein sequence: CASSLRGENTEAFF. The full variable domain, its missing parts supplied by reference TRBV7-3 and TRBJ1-1, is GAGVSQTPSNKVTEKGKYVELRCDPISGHTALYWYRQSLGQGPEFLIYFQGTGAADDSGLPNDRFFAVRPEGSVSTLKIQRTERGDSAVYLCASSLRGENTEAFFGQGTRLTVV.

The gene calls are TRBV28 and TRBJ2-1; TRBD2 aligns across 11 bases. Trimming removed 3 bases from V and 0 bases from J; junction bases left unmatched: 4. CDR1 MDHEN and CDR2 SYDVKM come from the germline V gene. There are 17 residues in the CDR3. The DNA for the CDR3 is TGTGCCAGCAGTTTCCCTAGCGGGGGGTCCTCCTACAATGAGCAGTTCTTC. It encodes CASSFPSGGSSYNEQFF.

The J gene is TRBJ2-3, the V gene TRBV5-1; D not certain. Trimming took 0 bases from V and 6 from J, leaving 5 bases between them. The germline V gene has CDR1 SGHRS and CDR2 YFSETQ. CDR3 length: 12 residues. CDR3 amino acids: CASSLDSDTQYF. CDR3 sequence (DNA): TGCGCCAGCAGCTTGGACTCTGATACGCAGTATTTT.

The chain couples TRBV11-2 to TRBJ1-4; no reliable D call. Germline V gene sequence: CDR1 SGHAT, CDR2 FQNNGV. CDR3 length: 15 residues. Trimming pared 1 base from V and 6 bases from J, leaving 12 bases between. The CDR3 reads CASSLGEGFDEKLFF. The DNA for the CDR3 is TGTGCCAGCAGCTTAGGAGAGGGTTTTGATGAAAAACTGTTTTTT.

The chain couples TRBV28 to TRBJ1-2; TRBD1 matches at 8 bases. Germline CDR1 is MDHEN and CDR2 is SYDVKM. The CDR3 loop spans 13 amino acids. Unmatched junction bases numbered 7, after V lost 5 bases and J lost 8 bases. CDR3: CASSPGQGDGYTF. The CDR3 DNA sequence: TGTGCCAGCAGTCCTGGACAGGGAGACGGCTACACCTTC.

This rearrangement joins TRBV1 to TRBJ1-1. TRBV1 is annotated as a pseudogene. The length of the CDR3 is 14 residues. CDR3 sequence: CTSSQGNGVTEAFF. The CDR3 coding sequence is TGCACCAGCAGCCAAGGAAACGGGGTGACTGAAGCTTTCTTT.

This clone appeared a few times. The chain is built from TRBV27 and TRBJ1-2, with TRBD1 matching over 8 bases. Trimming took 2 bases from V and 6 from J; bases not matched to a gene: 2. The CDR3 covers 13 residues. The germline CDR1 and CDR2 sequences are MNHEY and SMNVEV (reference sequence). The CDR3 here is CASSLGQGHGYTF. For the CDR3, the DNA is TGTGCCAGCAGTTTAGGACAGGGCCATGGCTACACCTTC.

The CDR3 region has the DNA TGTGCCAGCAGCTTAGGTCGGGGTACTGGGGCCAACGTCCTGACTTTC. As protein: CASSLGRGTGANVLTF. The chain joins TRBV11-3 to TRBJ2-6; D may be TRBD2 (5 bases). Germline V lookup: CDR1 SGHNT, CDR2 YENEEA. V dropped 1 base and J dropped 2 bases, with 9 bases sitting between them. This CDR3 contains 16 residues.

This chain links TRBV28 with TRBJ1-2; D may be TRBD1 (5 bases). This CDR3 comprises 14 residues. Deletions cut 6 bases from V and 6 bases from J, with 17 bases between. Germline loops: CDR1 MDHEN, CDR2 SYDVKM. The CDR3 is CASSLGGAGNGYTF. In DNA, the CDR3 is TGTGCCAGCAGCTTGGGAGGGGCTGGGAATGGCTACACCTTC.

This chain connects TRBV24-1 to TRBJ2-3; tentative D call: TRBD1 (6 bases). The CDR3 is 13 amino acids. Deletions cut 3 bases from V and 9 bases from J, with 12 bases between. CDR1 KGHDR and CDR2 SFDVKD come from the germline V gene. The CDR3 bases are TGTGCCACCAGTGATCCAGGGGATTGGACGCAGTATTTT. Its protein is CATSDPGDWTQYF.

The V gene is TRBV3-1 (or the pseudogene TRBV3-2), the J gene TRBJ1-1; maybe TRBD1 (6 bases). Looked up from germline, CDR1 is LGHDT and CDR2 is YNNKEL (reference sequence). This CDR3 is built from 18 residues. V dropped 3 bases and J dropped 3 bases, with 23 bases sitting between them. CDR3 sequence: CASSHLAAGANRYTEAFF. The DNA for the CDR3 is TGTGCCAGCAGCCATCTCGCGGCGGGGGCGAATAGGTACACTGAAGCTTTCTTT.

Details on this clone: This sample also contains other DNA sequences that code for the same CDR3. This sequence joins TRBV6-6 and TRBJ2-7, with D possibly matching TRBD2 (6 bases). CDR3 length: 16 residues. V was pared by 2 bases and J by 7 bases, with 21 bases between. Germline V gives CDR1 MNHNY, CDR2 SVGAGI (reference sequence). The DNA for the CDR3 is TGTGCCAGCAGTTACGTCCGGGACTCCCTCATAAGAGAGCAGTACTTC. This encodes CASSYVRDSLIREQYF.

The J gene is TRBJ2-3, the V gene TRBV5-6; TRBD2 aligns across 9 bases. Per germline, CDR1 SGHDT and CDR2 YYEEEE. The CDR3 runs to 16 residues. The V gene end was trimmed by 4 bases and the J gene end by 1 base; junction bases not matched to a gene: 7. The CDR3 reads CASSVRASGGTDTQYF. CDR3 nucleotide sequence: TGTGCCAGCAGCGTGCGGGCTAGCGGGGGCACAGATACGCAGTATTTT.